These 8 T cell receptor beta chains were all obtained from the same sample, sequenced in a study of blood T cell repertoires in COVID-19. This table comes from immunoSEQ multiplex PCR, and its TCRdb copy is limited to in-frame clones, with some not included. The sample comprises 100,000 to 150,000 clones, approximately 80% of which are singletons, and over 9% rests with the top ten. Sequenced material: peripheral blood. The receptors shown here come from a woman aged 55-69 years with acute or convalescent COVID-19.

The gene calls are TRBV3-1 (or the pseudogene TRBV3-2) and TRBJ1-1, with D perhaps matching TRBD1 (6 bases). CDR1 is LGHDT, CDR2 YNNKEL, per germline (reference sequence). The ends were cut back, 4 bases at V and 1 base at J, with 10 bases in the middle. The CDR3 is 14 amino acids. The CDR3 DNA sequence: TGTGCCAGCAGCCCTTCGACAGGGAACACTGAAGCTTTCTTT. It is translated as CASSPSTGNTEAFF.

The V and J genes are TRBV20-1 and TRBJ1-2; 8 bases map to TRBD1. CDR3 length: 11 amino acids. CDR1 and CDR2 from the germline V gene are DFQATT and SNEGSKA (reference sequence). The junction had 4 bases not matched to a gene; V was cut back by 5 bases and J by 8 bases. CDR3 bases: TGCAGTGCTGACCCAGGGGGCGGCTACACCTTC. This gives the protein CSADPGGGYTF.

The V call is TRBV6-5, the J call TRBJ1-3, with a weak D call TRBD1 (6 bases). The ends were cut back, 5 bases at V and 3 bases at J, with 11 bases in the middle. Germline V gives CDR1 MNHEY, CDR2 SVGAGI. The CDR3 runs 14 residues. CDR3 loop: CASSRQVFGNTIYF. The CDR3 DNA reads TGTGCCAGCAGTCGACAGGTGTTTGGAAACACCATATATTTT.

CDR3 residues: CASSWDRGNIQYF. The CDR3 DNA follows: TGTGCCAGCTCCTGGGACAGGGGGAACATTCAGTACTTC. The chain employs TRBV5-6 and TRBJ2-4; TRBD1 agrees at 11 bases. CDR3 length: 13 amino acids. The ends lost 7 bases at V and 7 bases at J; junction bases unmatched: 4. Germline values: CDR1 SGHDT, CDR2 YYEEEE.

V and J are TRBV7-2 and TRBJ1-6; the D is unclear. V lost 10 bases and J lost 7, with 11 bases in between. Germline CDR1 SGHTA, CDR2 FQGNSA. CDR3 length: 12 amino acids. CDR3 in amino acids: CAIDGLNSPLHF. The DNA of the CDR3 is TGTGCCATCGATGGACTCAATTCACCCCTCCACTTT.

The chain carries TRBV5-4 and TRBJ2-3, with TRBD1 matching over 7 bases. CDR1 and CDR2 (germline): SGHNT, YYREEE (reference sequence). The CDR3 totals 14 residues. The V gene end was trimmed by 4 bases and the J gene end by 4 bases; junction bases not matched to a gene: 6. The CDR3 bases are TGTGCCAGCAGCCTAAGACAGGGATCAGATACGCAGTATTTT. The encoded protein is CASSLRQGSDTQYF.

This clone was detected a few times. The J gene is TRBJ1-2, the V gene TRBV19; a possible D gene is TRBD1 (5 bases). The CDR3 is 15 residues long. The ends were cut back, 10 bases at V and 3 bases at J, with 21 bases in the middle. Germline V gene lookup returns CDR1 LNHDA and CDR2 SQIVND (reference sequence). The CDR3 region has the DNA TGTGCCACCACGGGGGTTCACGGGTCGTACTATGGCTACACCTTC. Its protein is CATTGVHGSYYGYTF.

CDR3 nucleotides: TGTGCCATCAGAAATCCGGGACAGGGGGCCCTGAACACTGAAGCTTTCTTT. As protein: CAIRNPGQGALNTEAFF. V and J are TRBV10-3 and TRBJ1-1; 12 nucleotides line up with TRBD1. The CDR3 is made up of 17 amino acids. V lost 6 bases and J lost 0; bases outside the gene matches: 8. Germline values: CDR1 ENHRY, CDR2 SYGVKD.